These 14 T cell receptor beta chains were sequenced from one sample in a study of tumor-infiltrating lymphocytes in oesophageal squamous cell carcinoma. MiXCR was run by TCRdb on the PCR reads, yielding one entry per CDR3 protein. Found here are just over 2,500 distinct CDR3 sequences, about 15% of them singletons; the top ten hold more than 25%. Sequencing input: esophageal tumor tissue. All receptors derive from a male donor with esophageal squamous cell carcinoma.

Concerning this clonotype: The conserved final phenylalanine or tryptophan is absent from the CDR3, which likely points to a read error. No DNA is shown, since the ends of the CDR3 on it are uncertain; the CDR3 is the one TCRdb lists. The rearrangement links TRBV7-7 to TRBJ2-6; TRBD2 is taken as the D call from the table, unchecked against the DNA. The germline CDR1 and CDR2 sequences are SSHAT and FNYEAQ (reference sequence). The CDR3 spans 8 amino acids, including both terminal residues. Here the CDR3 reads CASSPPSG.

This clonotype qualifies as large. The gene calls are TRBV7-2 and TRBJ2-1; 7 bases align to TRBD2. The CDR3 runs 13 residues. V trimming: 1 base; J trimming: 12 bases; junction bases outside the gene matches: 6. Germline V gene data show CDR1 as SGHTA and CDR2 as FQGNSA. The CDR3 sequence: CASSLVGTIGQFF. The CDR3 DNA is TGTGCCAGCAGCTTAGTAGGGACTATTGGGCAGTTCTTC.

A note on this clonotype: It is likely a read error, because the conserved phenylalanine at the end of the CDR3 is missing. Because the CDR3's place on the DNA is in doubt, the DNA is left out and the CDR3 is given as listed by TCRdb. The chain uses TRBV7-8 and TRBJ2-6; the listed D gene, TRBD1, was not tested against the DNA. The CDR3 contains 19 residues when both ends are counted. Germline V gene lookup returns CDR1 SGHVS and CDR2 FQNEAQ. The CDR3 protein is CASSKFRRGLAKNIQYFGA.

This clonotype was recorded many times. The rearrangement joins TRBV5-5 to TRBJ1-1, with TRBD1 as a possible D gene (6 bases). Between the trimmed V and J ends, which lost 2 bases and 0 bases, there was a span of 11 bases. Germline CDR1 SGHKS, CDR2 YYEKEE (reference sequence). This CDR3 has 15 residues. DNA of the CDR3: TGTGCCAGCAGCTTATCCGGGACAATGAACACTGAAGCTTTCTTT. Amino acid sequence: CASSLSGTMNTEAFF.

V is TRBV4-3 and J is TRBJ2-3; D uncertain. CDR3 size: 16 residues. Trimming left V 2 bases short and J 7 bases short, with 19 bases between. The germline V gene encodes CDR1 LGHNA and CDR2 YSLEER. CDR3 sequence reads: CASSQTKTQWVNTQYF. Written as DNA, the CDR3 is TGCGCCAGCAGCCAAACGAAGACCCAATGGGTTAATACGCAGTATTTT.

By frequency in the sample, this clonotype is medium-sized. The gene calls are TRBV10-2 and TRBJ2-1; D remains unclear. CDR3 size: 13 residues. Germline CDR1 is WSHSY and CDR2 is SAAADI. V dropped 2 bases and J dropped 4 bases, with 6 bases sitting between them. The CDR3 spells CASSELEYNEQFF. In DNA, the CDR3 is TGCGCCAGCAGTGAGCTCGAGTACAATGAGCAGTTCTTC.

Worth noting for this clonotype: In this CDR3 the conserved last residue, phenylalanine or tryptophan, is missing, so a read error is likely. No DNA is shown, since the ends of the CDR3 on it are uncertain; the CDR3 is the one TCRdb lists. This chain links TRBV7-2 with TRBJ2-5; the table assigns TRBD2, which was not confirmed against the DNA. Germline V gene data show CDR1 as SGHTA and CDR2 as FQGNSA. The CDR3 extends over 16 residues, inclusive of both ends. CDR3 region: CVSSSRTSGSQETDYL.

The chain links TRBV9 to TRBJ2-3, with D maybe TRBD2 (5 bases). The CDR3 spans 15 residues. V shed 3 bases and J shed 1 base, with 12 bases lying between them. Germline CDR1 reads SGDLS; CDR2 reads YYNGEE. The CDR3 sequence: CASSGSAVGTDTQYF. In DNA, the CDR3 is TGTGCCAGCAGCGGGTCAGCGGTAGGCACAGATACGCAGTATTTT.

As regards this clonotype: The junction departs from the called germline gene at one end, perhaps through a read error. The genes are TRBV5-6 and TRBJ1-5; D gene ambiguous. The CDR3 spans 14 residues. Germline CDR1 SGHDT, CDR2 YYEEEE. This CDR3 is CASSFSAGNQPQNF. The CDR3 bases are TGTGCCAGCAGCTTTAGTGCCGGAAATCAGCCCCAGAATTTT.

Comments on this clonotype: The CDR3 ends on some other residue instead of the conserved phenylalanine or tryptophan, so this is likely a read error. The DNA is left out, because the CDR3 cannot be placed on it with certainty; the CDR3 is given as TCRdb lists it. This chain links TRBV11-3 with TRBJ2-5; the table's D call of TRBD1 was not tested on the DNA. Germline V gives CDR1 SGHNT, CDR2 YENEEA. The length of the CDR3 is 15 amino acids, counting both ends. The CDR3 loop is CASSLAGVDEQFFGS.

This chain links TRBV20-1 with TRBJ1-1; maybe TRBD1 (6 bases). Deletions cut 4 bases from V and 5 bases from J, with 14 bases between. CDR1 and CDR2 from the germline V gene are DFQATT and SNEGSKA (reference sequence). This CDR3 region has 13 residues. In DNA, the CDR3 is TGCAGTGCTACAGGGGTATTGGTAACTGAAGCTTTCTTT. Protein sequence: CSATGVLVTEAFF.

This clonotype qualifies as medium-sized. V is TRBV6-1 and J is TRBJ1-5; 12 nucleotides match TRBD1. This CDR3 is built from 16 residues. Germline CDR1 and CDR2: MNHNS and SASEGT. V was clipped by 6 bases and J by 7 bases; unmatched bases: 10. CDR3 sequence: CASSPRDRGLRQPQHF. The CDR3 DNA sequence: TGTGCCAGCAGCCCCCGGGACAGGGGGCTGAGACAGCCCCAGCATTTT.

The rearrangement links TRBV9 to TRBJ2-2; the D is unclear. Trimming left V 0 bases short and J 2 bases short, with 5 bases between. Germline V CDR1 and CDR2: SGDLS, YYNGEE. This CDR3 is 14 amino acids long. The CDR3 sequence: CASSVAQNTGELFF. CDR3 DNA sequence: TGTGCCAGCAGCGTAGCCCAAAACACCGGGGAGCTGTTTTTT.

This clonotype was counted at least ten times. The rearrangement joins TRBV28 to TRBJ2-1, with D perhaps matching TRBD1 (6 bases). Germline values: CDR1 MDHEN, CDR2 SYDVKM. Trimming took 2 bases from V and 0 from J, leaving 8 bases between them. The CDR3 extends over 15 amino acids. Here the CDR3 DNA reads TGTGCCAGCAGTTTAGGGGGCCCCTCCTACAATGAGCAGTTCTTC. It translates to CASSLGGPSYNEQFF. The full variable domain, completed using reference TRBV28 and TRBJ2-1, is DVKVTQSSRYLVKRTGEKVFLECVQDMDHENMFWYRQDPGLGLRLIYFSYDVKMKEKGDIPEGYSVSREKKERFSLILESASTNQTSMYLCASSLGGPSYNEQFFGPGTRLTVL.